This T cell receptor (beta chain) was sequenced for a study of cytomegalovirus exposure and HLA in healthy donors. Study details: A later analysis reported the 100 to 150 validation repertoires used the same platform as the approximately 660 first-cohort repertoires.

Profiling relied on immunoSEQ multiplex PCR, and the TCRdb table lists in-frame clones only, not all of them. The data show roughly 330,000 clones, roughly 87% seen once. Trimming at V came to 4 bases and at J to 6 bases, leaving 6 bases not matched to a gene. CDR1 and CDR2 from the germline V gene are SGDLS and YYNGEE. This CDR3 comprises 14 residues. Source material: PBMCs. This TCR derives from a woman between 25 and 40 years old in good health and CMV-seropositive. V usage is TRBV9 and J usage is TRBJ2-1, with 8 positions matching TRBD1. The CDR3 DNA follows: TGTGCCAGCAGCCCCCGGACAGGGTCCAATGAGCAGTTCTTC. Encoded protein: CASSPRTGSNEQFF.